This TCR beta chain was sequenced for a study of blood T cells in healthy people across ages. Donors ranged from about 6 to 95 years old and were healthy Caucasians in Russia. The sample, about 9.2 milliliters of peripheral blood, was drawn from each donor. Remarks on this clonotype: What it binds is unknown.

PCR was performed a second time for about 6 to 11 cycles using a sample-barcoded 5' primer and a J-beta primer mix. TCRdb reprocessed the 5' RACE reads with MiXCR, giving one entry per CDR3 protein. The sample gives under 2,000,000 distinct CDR3 sequences, approximately 50% of which show up once; approximately 2% is in the top ten. General study results and limits: Diversity was higher, and naive CD4+ cells more numerous, in long-lived donors than in aged donors.

The sample comprised blood. This clonotype was sampled from a woman between 35 and 50 years old in good health.

In DNA, the CDR3 is TGTGCCAGCAGTTGGGAATCTAAGGGACGTAGGGCCAACGTCCTGACTTTC. It yields the protein CASSWESKGRRANVLTF. The rearrangement joins TRBV28 to TRBJ2-6; D may correspond to TRBD1 or TRBD2 (5 bases each). Between the trimmed V and J ends, which lost 4 bases and 5 bases, there was a span of 18 bases. The CDR3 is 17 amino acids. Per germline, CDR1 MDHEN and CDR2 SYDVKM.